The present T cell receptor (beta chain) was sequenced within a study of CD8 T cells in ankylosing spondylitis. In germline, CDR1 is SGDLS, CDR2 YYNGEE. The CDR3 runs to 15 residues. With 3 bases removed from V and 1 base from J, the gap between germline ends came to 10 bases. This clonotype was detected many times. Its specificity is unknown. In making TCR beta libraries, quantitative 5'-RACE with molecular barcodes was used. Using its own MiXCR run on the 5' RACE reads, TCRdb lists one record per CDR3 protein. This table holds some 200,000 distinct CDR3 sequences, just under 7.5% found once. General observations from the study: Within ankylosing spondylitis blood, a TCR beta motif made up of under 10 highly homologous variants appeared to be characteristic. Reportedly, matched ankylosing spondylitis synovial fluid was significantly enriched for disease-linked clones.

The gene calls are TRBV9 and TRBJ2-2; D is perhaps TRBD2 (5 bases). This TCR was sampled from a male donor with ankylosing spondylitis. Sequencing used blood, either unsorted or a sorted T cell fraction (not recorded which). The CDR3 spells CASSGTYRNTGELFF. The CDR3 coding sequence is TGTGCCAGCAGCGGGACTTACCGGAACACCGGGGAGCTGTTTTTT.